The rows below give T cell receptor beta chains drawn from one sample of a study of CD8 T cells in Susac syndrome. In TCRdb, the immunoSEQ multiplex PCR reads were re-called with MiXCR into one record per CDR3 protein. The repertoire holds 200,000 to 300,000 distinct CDR3 sequences, with less than 96% as singletons. The sequencing sample was made of CD4+ T cells from PBMCs. The receptors were gathered from a human donor with Susac syndrome. The CDR3 runs from the conserved cysteine through the conserved F or W. The D gene is left open where the match is weak. Where a row states a size, it is once, few, many or the class of an expanded clone; other rows omit it.

v_gene: TRBV3-1
abundance: once
j_gene: TRBJ1-3
d_gene: -
CDR3nt: TGTGCCAGCAGCCTCCGACCGAACTCTGGAAACACCATATATTTT
CDR3aa: CASSLRPNSGNTIYF

v_gene: TRBV7-2
abundance: -
j_gene: TRBJ2-5
d_gene: TRBD2
CDR3nt: TGTGCCAGCAGCTCGCTAGACCAAGCGGGAGGGCCGGGGCAAGAGACCCAGTACTTC
CDR3aa: CASSSLDQAGGPGQETQYF

v_gene: TRBV28
abundance: -
j_gene: TRBJ2-2
d_gene: TRBD1
CDR3nt: TGTGCCAGCAGAAACAGGGGGAACACCGGGGAGCTGTTTTTT
CDR3aa: CASRNRGNTGELFF

v_gene: TRBV6-5
abundance: -
j_gene: TRBJ2-5
d_gene: -
CDR3nt: TGTGCCAGCAGACGAAGGGCGGTCGGGACCCAGTACTTC
CDR3aa: CASRRRAVGTQYF

v_gene: TRBV18
abundance: -
j_gene: TRBJ2-1
d_gene: -
CDR3nt: TGTGCCAGCTCACCCGACCTAGGGACGATCTATGAGCAGTTCTTC
CDR3aa: CASSPDLGTIYEQFF

v_gene: TRBV28
abundance: -
j_gene: TRBJ2-1
d_gene: -
CDR3nt: TGTGCCAGCAGTTTACCCTACGGAAGGGAAGAGCAGTTCTTC
CDR3aa: CASSLPYGREEQFF

v_gene: TRBV29-1
abundance: -
j_gene: TRBJ2-7
d_gene: TRBD1
CDR3nt: TGCAGCGCCCCTTGGTGGGACAGGGAGCCGTTGAGGGTGGAGCAGTACTTC
CDR3aa: CSAPWWDREPLRVEQYF

v_gene: TRBV4-2
abundance: -
j_gene: TRBJ2-1
d_gene: -
CDR3nt: TGTGCCAGCAGCCAAGATCCGACTGGATTGGGGAATGAGCAGTTCTTC
CDR3aa: CASSQDPTGLGNEQFF

v_gene: TRBV9
abundance: -
j_gene: TRBJ1-2
d_gene: TRBD1
CDR3nt: TGTGCCAGCAGTCGGGACAGGCTAAGGGATGGCTACACCTTC
CDR3aa: CASSRDRLRDGYTF

v_gene: TRBV3-1
abundance: -
j_gene: TRBJ2-7
d_gene: -
CDR3nt: TGTGCCAGCAGCCAGCGTACAGGGAACGAGCAGTACTTC
CDR3aa: CASSQRTGNEQYF

v_gene: TRBV4-1
abundance: -
j_gene: TRBJ1-5
d_gene: -
CDR3nt: TGCGCCAGCAGCCAAGATACCGGGGCCCTCCAGCATTTT
CDR3aa: CASSQDTGALQHF

v_gene: TRBV5-1
abundance: -
j_gene: TRBJ1-1
d_gene: -
CDR3nt: TGCGCCAGCAGCATTACAGGTGCCGCGGAAGCTTTCTTT
CDR3aa: CASSITGAAEAFF

v_gene: TRBV20-1
abundance: -
j_gene: TRBJ2-2
d_gene: TRBD1
CDR3nt: TGCAGTGCTAGAGATCCTAACAGGGGGCGCATCGGGGAGCTGTTTTTT
CDR3aa: CSARDPNRGRIGELFF

v_gene: TRBV6-5
abundance: -
j_gene: TRBJ2-7
d_gene: -
CDR3nt: TGTGCCAGCAGTGGCAGCCCGGGCCCCGCTTTAGAGCAGTACTTC
CDR3aa: CASSGSPGPALEQYF

v_gene: TRBV29-1
abundance: -
j_gene: TRBJ1-5
d_gene: -
CDR3nt: TGCAGCGTTGGGAGTCCCGAACAGCCCCAGCATTTT
CDR3aa: CSVGSPEQPQHF

v_gene: TRBV3-1
abundance: -
j_gene: TRBJ2-3
d_gene: TRBD2
CDR3nt: TGTGCCAGCAGCCAGCTCGGGACTACCAGTACAGATACGCAGTATTTT
CDR3aa: CASSQLGTTSTDTQYF

v_gene: TRBV20-1
abundance: -
j_gene: TRBJ2-1
d_gene: -
CDR3nt: TGCAGTCTTCGCGAGAGCTCCTACAATGAGCAGTTCTTC
CDR3aa: CSLRESSYNEQFF

v_gene: TRBV19
abundance: -
j_gene: TRBJ2-1
d_gene: -
CDR3nt: TGTGCCAGTATGACGGGGGCGTCCTACAATGAGCAGTTCTTC
CDR3aa: CASMTGASYNEQFF

v_gene: TRBV7-4
abundance: -
j_gene: TRBJ1-5
d_gene: -
CDR3nt: TGTGCCAGCAGCTTGGACCGACCCCGAGGGAGCAATCAGCCCCAGCATTTT
CDR3aa: CASSLDRPRGSNQPQHF

v_gene: TRBV29-1
abundance: -
j_gene: TRBJ2-7
d_gene: -
CDR3nt: TGCAGCGTTGAAGATCAGCGGGTTTCCGGGCAGTACTTC
CDR3aa: CSVEDQRVSGQYF

v_gene: TRBV29-1
abundance: -
j_gene: TRBJ1-2
d_gene: -
CDR3nt: TGCAGCGTTGCCCTATTGAAGGAGATGAACTATGGCTACACCTTC
CDR3aa: CSVALLKEMNYGYTF

v_gene: TRBV12-3/TRBV12-4
abundance: -
j_gene: TRBJ1-1
d_gene: -
CDR3nt: TGTGCCAGCAGGGTGGATTTCGAAGCTTTCTTT
CDR3aa: CASRVDFEAFF

v_gene: TRBV19
abundance: -
j_gene: TRBJ1-2
d_gene: -
CDR3nt: TGTGCCAGTAGTAGCGTGGAGACAGGCTATGGCTACACCTTC
CDR3aa: CASSSVETGYGYTF

v_gene: TRBV6-5
abundance: once
j_gene: TRBJ1-2
d_gene: -
CDR3nt: TGTGCCAGCAGCAACAATGGGGACTATGGCTACACCTTC
CDR3aa: CASSNNGDYGYTF

v_gene: TRBV7-9
abundance: -
j_gene: TRBJ2-6
d_gene: TRBD1
CDR3nt: TGTGCCAGCAGCTTGGGACAGCGAGGGGATGGGGCCAACGTCCTGACTTTC
CDR3aa: CASSLGQRGDGANVLTF

v_gene: TRBV4-2
abundance: -
j_gene: TRBJ2-7
d_gene: -
CDR3nt: TGTGCCAGCAGCCAAGGAGCGGGAAAAGGGGGCGGATACGAGCAGTACTTC
CDR3aa: CASSQGAGKGGGYEQYF

v_gene: TRBV7-2
abundance: -
j_gene: TRBJ2-7
d_gene: -
CDR3nt: TGTGCCAGCAGCTTAAGATTCGTGACACAGACCTACGAGCAGTACTTC
CDR3aa: CASSLRFVTQTYEQYF

v_gene: TRBV5-1
abundance: -
j_gene: TRBJ2-5
d_gene: -
CDR3nt: TGCGCCAGCAGATTTACGCAAGAGACCCAGTACTTC
CDR3aa: CASRFTQETQYF

v_gene: TRBV20-1
abundance: -
j_gene: TRBJ2-5
d_gene: -
CDR3nt: TGCAGTGCTAGCCTTTGGGGGAATCAAGAGACCCAGTACTTC
CDR3aa: CSASLWGNQETQYF

v_gene: TRBV3-1
abundance: -
j_gene: TRBJ2-1
d_gene: -
CDR3nt: TGTGCCAGCAGCCGGGACCACCAGGAGGGGAATGAGCAGTTCTTC
CDR3aa: CASSRDHQEGNEQFF

v_gene: TRBV5-1
abundance: -
j_gene: TRBJ2-5
d_gene: -
CDR3nt: TGCGCCAGCAGCTTGACAGGGCCTGAGGAGACCCAGTACTTC
CDR3aa: CASSLTGPEETQYF

v_gene: TRBV5-1
abundance: -
j_gene: TRBJ2-5
d_gene: TRBD1
CDR3nt: TGCGCCAGCAGCTCAGGGGACAGGTACCAAGAGACCCAGTACTTC
CDR3aa: CASSSGDRYQETQYF

v_gene: TRBV29-1
abundance: -
j_gene: TRBJ2-1
d_gene: -
CDR3nt: TGCAGCGTTGAAAAAGCGGCACTCTACAATGAGCAGTTCTTC
CDR3aa: CSVEKAALYNEQFF

v_gene: TRBV12-3/TRBV12-4
abundance: few
j_gene: TRBJ1-5
d_gene: -
CDR3nt: TGTGCCAGCAGTTTTGGCAATCAGCCCCAGCATTTT
CDR3aa: CASSFGNQPQHF

v_gene: TRBV9
abundance: -
j_gene: TRBJ2-3
d_gene: -
CDR3nt: TGTGCCAGCAGCGTAACCGTCAGATTCACAGATACGCAGTATTTT
CDR3aa: CASSVTVRFTDTQYF